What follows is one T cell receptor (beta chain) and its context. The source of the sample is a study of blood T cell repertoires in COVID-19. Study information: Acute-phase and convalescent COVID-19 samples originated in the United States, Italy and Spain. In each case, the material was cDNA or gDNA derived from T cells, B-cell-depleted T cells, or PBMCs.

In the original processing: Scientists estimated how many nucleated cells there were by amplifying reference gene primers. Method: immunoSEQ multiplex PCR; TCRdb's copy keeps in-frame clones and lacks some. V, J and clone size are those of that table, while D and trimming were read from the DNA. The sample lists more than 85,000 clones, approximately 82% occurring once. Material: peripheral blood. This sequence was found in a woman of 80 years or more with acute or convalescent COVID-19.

The CDR3 nucleotides read TGTGCCAGCTCACTCGGACAGGGAAGTAACTATGGCTACACCTTC. This sequence encodes CASSLGQGSNYGYTF. The J gene is TRBJ1-2, the V gene TRBV18, with 8 bases matching TRBD1. Germline V gives CDR1 KGHSH, CDR2 LQKENI. The CDR3 is 15 amino acids. V lost 4 bases to trimming and J lost 1 base; unmatched junction nucleotides: 5.